These 6 T cell receptor beta chains share one sample of origin, sequenced in a study of control samples from healthy donors and cancer patients. Sequencing was performed with immunoSEQ multiplex PCR; in TCRdb, only in-frame clones are kept and a portion is missing. Of fewer than 15,000 clones listed, around 79% are singletons. The sample taken for sequencing was formalin-fixed, paraffin-embedded tissue. Receptors were obtained from a male donor with melanoma.

The rearrangement links TRBV19 to TRBJ1-5; tentative D call: TRBD1 (5 bases). Trimming stripped 4 bases from V and 0 bases from J, with 19 bases between. CDR1 LNHDA and CDR2 SQIVND come from the germline V gene (reference sequence). This CDR3 comprises 18 residues. The CDR3 is CASSTPGPGPLSNQPQHF. The CDR3 DNA reads TGTGCCAGTAGTACCCCGGGTCCGGGACCCCTTAGCAATCAGCCCCAGCATTTT.

Judged by abundance, this clone is large. Other DNA sequences in the same sample also yield this CDR3. The rearrangement links TRBV19 to TRBJ2-2, with a weak D call TRBD1 (5 bases). Trimming shortened V by 5 bases and J by 1 base, and 5 bases separated the two germline ends. From germline, CDR1 is LNHDA and CDR2 SQIVND (reference sequence). The CDR3 is 13 amino acids. The CDR3 region is CASSGQNTGELFF. In DNA, the CDR3 is TGTGCCAGTAGTGGACAGAACACCGGGGAGCTGTTTTTT. The variable domain in full, with the rest retrieved from reference TRBV19 and TRBJ2-2, is DGGITQSPKYLFRKEGQNVTLSCEQNLNHDAMYWYRQDPGQGLRLIYYSQIVNDFQKGDIAEGYSVSREKKESFPLTVTSAQKNPTAFYLCASSGQNTGELFFGEGSRLTVL.

The chain recombines TRBV5-6 with TRBJ1-6; D gene ambiguous. The germline V gene encodes CDR1 SGHDT and CDR2 YYEEEE. With 2 bases removed from V and 8 bases from J, the gap between germline ends came to 11 bases. The CDR3 is 14 residues long. In DNA, the CDR3 is TGTGCCAGCAGCTTAGTTGTAGGTGATTCACCCCTCCACTTT. Translated, it gives CASSLVVGDSPLHF.

The V call is TRBV5-5, the J call TRBJ1-2; no definite D call. V was trimmed by 1 base and J by 1 base, leaving 5 bases between them. This CDR3 comprises 13 residues. The germline V gene has CDR1 SGHKS and CDR2 YYEKEE (reference sequence). CDR3 in DNA: TGTGCCAGCAGCTTGTCGGTTAACTATGGCTACACCTTC. Its protein product is CASSLSVNYGYTF.

The V gene is TRBV11-2, the J gene TRBJ1-2, with D tentatively TRBD1 (5 bases). CDR1 and CDR2 from the germline V gene are SGHAT and FQNNGV. This CDR3 is 12 amino acids long. Trimming removed 5 bases from V and 8 bases from J, with 12 bases in between. The CDR3: CASSTPGRGYTF. DNA for the CDR3: TGTGCCAGCAGCACCCCAGGGCGCGGCTACACCTTC.

This sequence joins TRBV5-1 and TRBJ2-4, with D possibly called TRBD1 or TRBD2 (5 bases each). Germline CDR1 reads SGHRS; CDR2 reads YFSETQ. Trimming removed 6 bases at V and 7 bases at J, with 14 bases between. This CDR3 has 13 amino acids. CDR3 nucleotide sequence: TGCGCCAGCACTAACTCCTGGGGGAACATTCAGTACTTC. It is translated as CASTNSWGNIQYF.